These 31 T cell receptor beta chains originate from one sample sequenced in a study of OX40 agonist ivuxolimab in advanced cancers. The method was immunoSEQ multiplex PCR; TCRdb's version includes in-frame clones alone and lacks a portion of them. Here the sample spans tens of thousands of clones, about 83% being singletons. The sequencing used CD4+ or CD8+ T cells sorted from blood, collected in a trial of the OX40 agonist ivuxolimab. The origin of the receptors is an adult with an advanced solid tumor such as melanoma, head and neck, liver or kidney cancer.

Here the CDR3 reads CASSGGSSYEQYF. The CDR3 DNA sequence: TGTGCCAGCAGTGGGGGGTCGTCCTACGAGCAGTACTTC. V usage is TRBV2 and J usage is TRBJ2-7; D is possibly TRBD1 or TRBD2 (5 bases each). Per germline, CDR1 SNHLY and CDR2 FYNNEI. This CDR3 is built from 13 residues. Trimming cost V 4 bases and J 1 base, with 8 bases left between them.

The V call is TRBV27, the J call TRBJ2-7; D call uncertain. CDR1 MNHEY and CDR2 SMNVEV come from the germline V gene (reference sequence). There are 13 residues in the CDR3. V shed 5 bases and J shed 1 base, with 9 bases lying between them. The chain's CDR3 is CASSLISSYEQYF. The CDR3 DNA sequence: TGTGCCAGCAGTCTCATATCGTCCTACGAGCAGTACTTC.

The CDR3 is CASSSVRAREQYF. DNA for the CDR3: TGTGCCAGCAGCTCCGTTAGGGCCCGCGAGCAGTACTTC. This chain connects TRBV7-2 to TRBJ2-7; D is ambiguous. Trimming took 4 bases from V and 6 from J, leaving 13 bases between them. The germline V gene encodes CDR1 SGHTA and CDR2 FQGNSA. This CDR3 region has 13 residues. The full variable domain, completed using reference TRBV7-2 and TRBJ2-7, is GAGVSQSPSNKVTEKGKDVELRCDPISGHTALYWYRQSLGQGLEFLIYFQGNSAPDKSGLPSDRFSAERTGGSVSTLTIQRTQQEDSAVYLCASSSVRAREQYFGPGTRLTVT.

The chain recombines TRBV28 with TRBJ1-6; D is perhaps TRBD1 (5 bases). This CDR3 spans 15 amino acids. In germline, CDR1 is MDHEN, CDR2 SYDVKM. The V end lost 6 bases, the J end lost 10 bases, and 19 bases lay between the germline ends. The CDR3 DNA follows: TGTGCCAGCAGCCCTCGGTCGCAGGGAAACTCACCCCTCCACTTT. Translation gives CASSPRSQGNSPLHF. The full variable domain, with the rest looked up from reference TRBV28 and TRBJ1-6, is DVKVTQSSRYLVKRTGEKVFLECVQDMDHENMFWYRQDPGLGLRLIYFSYDVKMKEKGDIPEGYSVSREKKERFSLILESASTNQTSMYLCASSPRSQGNSPLHFGNGTRLTVT.

The chain couples TRBV6-5 to TRBJ2-3; D is undetermined. The ends were cut back, 0 bases at V and 6 bases at J, with 7 bases in the middle. Germline assignment: CDR1 MNHEY and CDR2 SVGAGI. CDR3 length: 13 amino acids. The chain's CDR3 is CASSYSIWDTQYF. The CDR3 DNA reads TGTGCCAGCAGTTACTCGATATGGGATACGCAGTATTTT.

The J gene is TRBJ1-1, the V gene TRBV15; no clear D gene. The CDR3 has 15 amino acids. Germline V CDR1 and CDR2: LNHNV, YYDKDF (reference sequence). V lost 4 bases, J lost 1 base, and 13 bases lay in between. This CDR3 is CATSTGLEGNTEAFF. CDR3 coding DNA: TGTGCCACCAGCACCGGGCTCGAGGGGAACACTGAAGCTTTCTTT.

This chain joins TRBV27 and TRBJ2-1, with TRBD2 matching 14 bases. The V and J ends lost 6 bases and 8 bases, in that order; junction bases with no gene match: 9. In germline, CDR1 is MNHEY, CDR2 SMNVEV (reference sequence). The CDR3 is 16 residues long. This CDR3 is CASSYSGTSGGYEQFF. In DNA form, the CDR3 reads TGTGCCAGCAGCTATTCCGGGACTAGCGGGGGTTATGAGCAGTTCTTC.

This chain links TRBV6-1 with TRBJ2-4; the match to TRBD1 covers 9 bases. This CDR3 spans 14 amino acids. The V gene end was trimmed by 6 bases and the J gene end by 8 bases; junction bases not matched to a gene: 8. CDR1 is MNHNS and CDR2 is SASEGT in the germline V gene. This CDR3 is CASRGGQGWDIQYF. The CDR3 bases are TGTGCCAGCAGGGGAGGACAGGGGTGGGACATTCAGTACTTC.

The CDR3 DNA reads as TGTGCCAGCAGCTTAACAGGGGGCGCTGGGGCCAACGTCCTGACTTTC. Protein: CASSLTGGAGANVLTF. This chain links TRBV7-3 with TRBJ2-6, with TRBD1 matching 7 bases. V shed 0 bases, J shed 2 bases, and the junction held 1 base outside the gene matches. This CDR3 is built from 16 residues. Germline CDR1 is SGHTA and CDR2 is FQGTGA.

V and J are TRBV9 and TRBJ2-7; possible D gene TRBD2, 7 bases. Trimming removed 2 bases at V and 5 bases at J, with 17 bases between. Germline CDR1 and CDR2: SGDLS and YYNGEE. The CDR3 covers 15 residues. CDR3 protein: CASSVMGGARNEQYF. CDR3 bases: TGTGCCAGCAGCGTGATGGGGGGGGCGAGGAACGAGCAGTACTTC.

The J gene is TRBJ1-4, the V gene TRBV6-5, with 7 bases fitting TRBD1. Germline CDR1 MNHEY, CDR2 SVGAGI. V lost 4 bases to trimming and J lost 7 bases; unmatched junction nucleotides: 3. CDR3 size: 13 residues. CDR3 sequence: CASSWQGGEKLFF. The CDR3 DNA sequence: TGTGCCAGCAGTTGGCAGGGGGGTGAAAAACTGTTTTTT.

The chain combines TRBV27 with TRBJ2-3; 8 bases are a match to TRBD2. The CDR3 consists of 16 residues. Germline assignment: CDR1 MNHEY and CDR2 SMNVEV (reference sequence). V trimming: 6 bases; J trimming: 2 bases; junction bases outside the gene matches: 10. CDR3: CASRGGRFGITDTQYF. DNA of the CDR3: TGTGCCAGCAGGGGCGGGAGGTTTGGGATCACAGATACGCAGTATTTT.

V is TRBV5-1 and J is TRBJ1-4; D gene unclear. The V end was cut by 2 bases, the J end by 0 bases, with 5 bases between. Germline CDR1 reads SGHRS; CDR2 reads YFSETQ. The CDR3 has 14 residues. This chain's CDR3 is CASSFGATNEKLFF. Here the CDR3 DNA reads TGCGCCAGCAGCTTTGGTGCAACTAATGAAAAACTGTTTTTT.

The genes are TRBV7-3 and TRBJ2-1, with 8 bases matching TRBD2. This CDR3 has 14 residues. Trimming cost V 2 bases and J 7 bases; bases outside gene matches: 4. Germline assignment: CDR1 SGHTA and CDR2 FQGTGA. The CDR3 loop reads CASSLAGGRNEQFF. The CDR3 coding sequence is TGTGCCAGCAGCTTAGCGGGGGGCCGTAATGAGCAGTTCTTC.

The chain couples TRBV5-1 to TRBJ1-2; 7 bases match TRBD1. The V segment lost 2 bases and the J segment 8 bases; nucleotides outside the gene matches: 9. This CDR3 region has 14 residues. Germline V gene lookup returns CDR1 SGHRS and CDR2 YFSETQ. The DNA for the CDR3 is TGCGCCAGCAGCTTTTCCGGGACAGAAAACGGCTACACCTTC. It is translated as CASSFSGTENGYTF.

V and J are TRBV4-2 and TRBJ2-7, with 8 bases lining up with TRBD2. V was pared by 6 bases and J by 0 bases, with 4 bases of the junction left unmatched. CDR1 is LGHNA and CDR2 is YNFKEQ in the germline V gene. The CDR3 runs 14 residues. The CDR3 here is CASRAGGSSYEQYF. CDR3 bases: TGTGCCAGCAGGGCGGGGGGAAGCTCCTACGAGCAGTACTTC.

This clone counts as medium-sized. V is TRBV4-1 and J is TRBJ2-7; 7 nucleotides line up with TRBD1. This CDR3 region has 14 residues. V lost 3 bases, J lost 2 bases, and 4 bases stayed unmatched. Per the germline V gene, CDR1 is MGHRA and CDR2 is YSYEKL. The CDR3 region is CASSQGDSAYEQYF. In DNA, the CDR3 is TGCGCCAGCAGCCAGGGGGACAGTGCCTACGAGCAGTACTTC.

V usage is TRBV7-9 and J usage is TRBJ2-1, with TRBD1 as a possible D gene (6 bases). The CDR3 is made up of 14 amino acids. The V gene lost 1 base and the J gene lost 5 bases, with 9 bases spanning the gap. Looked up from germline, CDR1 is SEHNR and CDR2 is FQNEAQ (reference sequence). The CDR3 loop is CASSLEGVNNEQFF. For the CDR3, the DNA is TGTGCCAGCAGCTTAGAGGGGGTTAACAATGAGCAGTTCTTC.

V and J are TRBV28 and TRBJ1-2; D is possibly TRBD1 (5 bases). This CDR3 is built from 14 residues. CDR1 is MDHEN and CDR2 is SYDVKM in the germline V gene. The germline V and J ends were trimmed by 5 bases and 6 bases, with 16 bases remaining between them. CDR3: CASSPLTEFHGYTF. CDR3 DNA: TGTGCCAGCAGTCCCCTGACAGAGTTTCATGGCTACACCTTC.

This chain joins TRBV27 and TRBJ2-2, with D possibly matching TRBD1 (5 bases). This CDR3 is built from 13 residues. V was clipped by 5 bases and J by 6 bases, with 10 bases between them. Germline V gives CDR1 MNHEY, CDR2 SMNVEV (reference sequence). The CDR3 DNA follows: TGTGCCAGCAGTCCGCAAGGGGCCGGGGAGCTGTTTTTT. This gives the protein CASSPQGAGELFF.

The CDR3 here is CASSLDGRGLQETQYF. The CDR3 DNA is TGTGCCAGCAGCTTAGATGGGAGGGGCCTCCAAGAGACCCAGTACTTC. The V call is TRBV11-2, the J call TRBJ2-5; TRBD2 agrees at 7 bases. Germline lookup yields CDR1 SGHAT and CDR2 FQNNGV. J gave up 1 base and V 0 bases, and 5 bases lay outside the gene matches. This CDR3 is built from 16 residues.

The chain combines TRBV5-1 with TRBJ2-1, with D tentatively TRBD1 (6 bases). The CDR3 contains 18 residues. From germline, CDR1 is SGHRS and CDR2 YFSETQ. Trimming shortened V by 1 base and J by 0 bases, and 17 bases separated the two germline ends. The CDR3 sequence is CASSLFPDSGASYNEQFF. CDR3 coding DNA: TGCGCCAGCAGCTTGTTTCCGGACTCAGGGGCCTCCTACAATGAGCAGTTCTTC. Full variable domain (rest looked up from reference TRBV5-1 and TRBJ2-1): KAGVTQTPRYLIKTRGQQVTLSCSPISGHRSVSWYQQTPGQGLQFLFEYFSETQRNKGNFPGRFSGRQFSNSRSEMNVSTLELGDSALYLCASSLFPDSGASYNEQFFGPGTRLTVL.

This clone was recorded once. The rearrangement links TRBV6-6 to TRBJ2-7, with TRBD2 identical over 7 bases. Per germline, CDR1 MNHNY and CDR2 SVGAGI (reference sequence). The CDR3 has 15 residues. J was trimmed by 5 bases and V by 6 bases; bases with no gene match: 13. The CDR3 DNA follows: TGTGCCAGCAGCCCGAACCGGGAGGTAGTTGACGAGCAGTACTTC. Translated: CASSPNREVVDEQYF.

The V gene is TRBV27, the J gene TRBJ1-4; no reliable D call. CDR3 length equals 16 residues. The ends were cut back, 5 bases at V and 0 bases at J, with 13 bases in the middle. Germline CDR1 is MNHEY and CDR2 is SMNVEV (reference sequence). The CDR3 loop is CASSTQRQATNEKLFF. The DNA of the CDR3 is TGTGCCAGCAGTACCCAACGACAAGCAACTAATGAAAAACTGTTTTTT.

The V gene is TRBV6-5, the J gene TRBJ1-3; D not resolved. CDR1 and CDR2 (germline): MNHEY, SVGAGI. The CDR3 loop spans 11 amino acids. Between the trimmed V and J ends, which lost 5 bases and 3 bases, there was a span of 2 bases. CDR3 DNA: TGTGCCAGCAGTGATGGAAACACCATATATTTT. It specifies CASSDGNTIYF.

The V gene is TRBV27, the J gene TRBJ2-7; 11 bases map to TRBD1. V lost 3 bases and J lost 2; bases outside the gene matches: 3. This CDR3 region has 15 residues. From germline, CDR1 is MNHEY and CDR2 SMNVEV (reference sequence). In nucleotides, the CDR3 is TGTGCCAGCAGTTTGGGGACAGGGGGTACCTACGAGCAGTACTTC. Protein product: CASSLGTGGTYEQYF.

The V and J genes are TRBV19 and TRBJ1-6; D gene uncertain. Trimming stripped 6 bases from V and 14 bases from J, with 11 bases between. The CDR3 extends over 11 amino acids. The germline V gene encodes CDR1 LNHDA and CDR2 SQIVND (reference sequence). This CDR3 reads CASRSSGTLHF. In nucleotides, the CDR3 is TGTGCCAGTAGATCTTCGGGGACCCTCCACTTT.

The chain has TRBV7-9 and TRBJ2-7; D is unclear. Between the trimmed V and J ends, which lost 3 bases and 2 bases, there was a span of 11 bases. The CDR3 is 14 amino acids. CDR1 and CDR2 (germline): SEHNR, FQNEAQ (reference sequence). CDR3 loop: CASSFWESTYEQYF. In DNA, the CDR3 is TGTGCCAGCAGCTTTTGGGAATCCACCTACGAGCAGTACTTC. The full variable domain, with the rest looked up from reference TRBV7-9 and TRBJ2-7, is DTGVSQNPRHKITKRGQNVTFRCDPISEHNRLYWYRQTLGQGPEFLTYFQNEAQLEKSRLLSDRFSAERPKGSFSTLEIQRTEQGDSAMYLCASSFWESTYEQYFGPGTRLTVT.

This chain uses TRBV19 with TRBJ2-2, with D maybe TRBD2 (5 bases). The CDR3 is 15 residues long. Trimming cost V 3 bases and J 6 bases, with 14 bases left between them. The germline CDR1 and CDR2 sequences are LNHDA and SQIVND (reference sequence). The CDR3 coding sequence is TGTGCCAGTAGTATTTCGGTTGGTAGCGCCGGGGAGCTGTTTTTT. Translation gives CASSISVGSAGELFF.

V is TRBV27 and J is TRBJ2-5; D is perhaps TRBD1 (6 bases). This CDR3 has 15 amino acids. The V end was cut by 3 bases, the J end by 3 bases, with 14 bases between. CDR1 is MNHEY and CDR2 is SMNVEV in the germline V gene (reference sequence). CDR3 bases: TGTGCCAGCAGTTTCTTGGGTGGGGGCGAAGAGACCCAGTACTTC. This sequence encodes CASSFLGGGEETQYF.

The CDR3 here is CASSSNPMDEQFF. As DNA, the CDR3 is TGTGCCAGCAGTTCAAACCCCATGGATGAGCAGTTCTTC. This chain links TRBV28 with TRBJ2-1; D remains unclear. Germline CDR1 and CDR2: MDHEN and SYDVKM. V shed 4 bases and J shed 8 bases, with 12 bases lying between them. The CDR3 sequence is 13 residues long.